The 9 T cell receptor beta chains below were found in one sample sequenced in a study of T cell clonotyping in hematopoietic cell transplantation. TCRdb keeps only in-frame clones here, not all; method: immunoSEQ multiplex PCR. The sample has about 11,000 clones, roughly 90% seen once. The sample was PBMCs, taken 180 days after allogeneic stem cell transplant. These receptors originate from a male patient aged 55 to 69 who had an allogeneic stem cell transplant from an unrelated donor, so the T cells may come from the graft donor. Some clones in this sample may be carry-over from other donors' samples.

V and J are TRBV6-5 and TRBJ2-7, with TRBD1 as a possible D gene (5 bases). Germline CDR1 reads MNHEY; CDR2 reads SVGAGI. V was clipped by 6 bases and J by 5 bases, with 20 bases between them. This CDR3 has 15 residues. CDR3 region: CASSPTWGRVHEQYF. In DNA form, the CDR3 reads TGTGCCAGCAGCCCCACATGGGGCAGGGTCCACGAGCAGTACTTC.

The chain recombines TRBV4-3 with TRBJ1-2; D unclear. V shed 2 bases and J shed 4 bases, with 8 bases lying between them. Germline CDR1 reads LGHNA; CDR2 reads YSLEER. CDR3 length equals 13 residues. CDR3 amino acids: CASSQSRIYGYTF. Here the CDR3 DNA reads TGCGCCAGCAGCCAATCACGGATCTATGGCTACACCTTC.

The V gene is TRBV7-9, the J gene TRBJ1-5; 8 nucleotides agree with TRBD1. From germline, CDR1 is SEHNR and CDR2 FQNEAQ (reference sequence). The junction had 10 bases not matched to a gene; V was cut back by 3 bases and J by 3 bases. The CDR3 is made up of 17 amino acids. The CDR3 loop is CASSFGTGVIDNQPQHF. The CDR3 DNA is TGTGCCAGCAGCTTCGGGACAGGCGTAATAGACAATCAGCCCCAGCATTTT.

This clone was found once. This sequence joins TRBV7-2 and TRBJ2-7; TRBD1 might be the D (6 bases). This CDR3 has 15 residues. V lost 4 bases and J lost 5, with 18 bases in between. CDR1 and CDR2 from the germline V gene are SGHTA and FQGNSA. CDR3 sequence reads: CASSSRYAGVDEQYF. The CDR3 bases are TGTGCCAGCAGCTCCCGATACGCAGGGGTAGACGAGCAGTACTTC.

V usage is TRBV5-1 and J usage is TRBJ2-2; 8 bases line up with TRBD2. CDR1 and CDR2 from the germline V gene are SGHRS and YFSETQ. The CDR3 consists of 16 residues. V shed 0 bases, J shed 1 base, and the junction held 2 bases outside the gene matches. The CDR3 protein is CASSLAAGGNTGELFF. CDR3 nucleotides: TGCGCCAGCAGCTTGGCGGCGGGGGGGAACACCGGGGAGCTGTTTTTT.

The rearrangement links TRBV7-9 to TRBJ2-2; unclear D gene. The CDR3 runs 12 residues. Germline loops: CDR1 SEHNR, CDR2 FQNEAQ (reference sequence). Trimming stripped 4 bases from V and 6 bases from J, with 6 bases between. DNA for the CDR3: TGTGCCAGCAGCTCCCCCGCCGGGGAGCTGTTTTTT. It translates to CASSSPAGELFF.

The chain links TRBV7-2 to TRBJ1-2; D remains ambiguous. The CDR3 is 12 residues long. Trimming took 4 bases from V and 0 from J, leaving 3 bases between them. Germline values: CDR1 SGHTA, CDR2 FQGNSA. The CDR3 sequence is CASSSPNYGYTF. The CDR3 DNA sequence: TGTGCCAGCAGCTCTCCTAACTATGGCTACACCTTC.

The genes are TRBV25-1 and TRBJ2-3; weak D call: TRBD2 (5 bases). The CDR3 loop spans 12 amino acids. Germline V gene lookup returns CDR1 MGHDK and CDR2 SYGVNS. V was clipped by 10 bases and J by 4 bases, with 12 bases between them. CDR3 residues: CATGEGSDTQYF. As DNA, the CDR3 is TGTGCCACCGGAGAGGGTTCAGATACGCAGTATTTT.

The chain has TRBV27 and TRBJ2-6; D may be TRBD1 or TRBD2 (5 bases each). The CDR3 totals 15 residues. Trimming pared 2 bases from V and 1 base from J, leaving 6 bases between. CDR1 and CDR2 (germline): MNHEY, SMNVEV (reference sequence). CDR3 amino acids: CASSLGGSGANVLTF. CDR3 nucleotide sequence: TGTGCCAGCAGTTTAGGGGGTTCTGGGGCCAACGTCCTGACTTTC.